One sample yielded the 26 T cell receptor beta chains listed below, sequenced in a study of shared clonotypes between healthy human individuals. Clones were read by immunoSEQ multiplex PCR, and TCRdb kept only the in-frame ones, dropping some. The table includes 2 million or so clones, less than 95% detected once. Positive CCR7 selection of CD45RO-negative cells yielded the naive CD8 cells, and terminally differentiated effector memory CD45RA+ cells were excluded. Sequencing was carried out using naive CD8+ T cells sorted from blood. The source is a man younger than 35 in good health.

Only one count was recorded for this clone. The chain recombines TRBV19 with TRBJ1-2, with D uncertain. V shed 9 bases and J shed 0 bases, with 14 bases lying between them. CDR3 length equals 14 residues. Germline V gene lookup returns CDR1 LNHDA and CDR2 SQIVND (reference sequence). DNA for the CDR3: TGTGCCAGCTCGGCGGACGGCGCTAACTATGGCTACACCTTC. It encodes CASSADGANYGYTF. Together with reference TRBV19 and TRBJ1-2, the CDR3 gives the full variable domain: DGGITQSPKYLFRKEGQNVTLSCEQNLNHDAMYWYRQDPGQGLRLIYYSQIVNDFQKGDIAEGYSVSREKKESFPLTVTSAQKNPTAFYLCASSADGANYGYTFGSGTRLTVV.

V is TRBV11-2 and J is TRBJ2-2, with unresolved D. Germline CDR1 reads SGHAT; CDR2 reads FQNNGV. The length of the CDR3 is 13 residues. V was pared by 3 bases and J by 3 bases, with 5 bases between. The CDR3 is CASSFYYTGELFF. As DNA, the CDR3 is TGTGCCAGCAGCTTTTACTACACCGGGGAGCTGTTTTTT.

This rearrangement joins TRBV19 to TRBJ2-1, with 9 positions matching TRBD2. Germline CDR1 is LNHDA and CDR2 is SQIVND (reference sequence). CDR3 length: 17 amino acids. The V segment lost 4 bases and the J segment 3 bases; nucleotides outside the gene matches: 10. CDR3 DNA: TGTGCCAGTAGTACCCCCGTTCTAGCGGGAATCTACAATGAGCAGTTCTTC. Amino acid sequence: CASSTPVLAGIYNEQFF.

The chain carries TRBV13 and TRBJ2-2; D may be TRBD1 (6 bases). The CDR3 is 13 residues long. Germline lookup yields CDR1 PRHDT and CDR2 FYEKMQ (reference sequence). The V and J ends lost 5 bases and 4 bases respectively, with 8 bases between them. The CDR3 DNA reads as TGTGCCAGCAGCCCACAGGGCACCGGGGAGCTGTTTTTT. This codes for CASSPQGTGELFF. The complete variable domain, with remaining parts taken from reference TRBV13 and TRBJ2-2, reads AAGVIQSPRHLIKEKRETATLKCYPIPRHDTVYWYQQGPGQDPQFLISFYEKMQSDKGSIPDRFSAQQFSDYHSELNMSSLELGDSALYFCASSPQGTGELFFGEGSRLTVL.

The V gene is TRBV28, the J gene TRBJ1-4; TRBD1 aligns across 11 bases. Germline V gives CDR1 MDHEN, CDR2 SYDVKM. The CDR3 spans 16 residues. Germline trimming cut 10 bases from V and 7 bases from J; bases unmatched to any gene: 14. In DNA, the CDR3 is TGTGCCACCCGGACAGGGGGCCAATCGAGGGGTGAAAAACTGTTTTTT. Translated: CATRTGGQSRGEKLFF.

The chain combines TRBV14 with TRBJ2-3; D not certain. V lost 1 base, J lost 1 base, and 6 bases lay in between. Germline values: CDR1 SGHDN, CDR2 FVKESK. This CDR3 has 14 residues. CDR3 sequence (DNA): TGTGCCAGCAGCCAAGGACAACGCACAGATACGCAGTATTTT. The encoded protein is CASSQGQRTDTQYF.

This clone was counted once. The chain has TRBV9 and TRBJ1-5; D call uncertain. The CDR3 length is 15 residues. V lost 4 bases to trimming and J lost 6 bases, with 17 bases between them. The germline gives CDR1 SGDLS, CDR2 YYNGEE. The CDR3 here is CASSYSDGPSQPQHF. The CDR3 DNA reads TGTGCCAGCAGCTATTCCGATGGACCTAGTCAGCCCCAGCATTTT.

This rearrangement joins TRBV4-1 to TRBJ1-1, with D possibly matching TRBD1 (5 bases). CDR1 MGHRA and CDR2 YSYEKL come from the germline V gene. V was shortened by 4 bases and J by 6 bases, with 12 bases between the two germline ends. The CDR3 covers 13 residues. The CDR3 protein is CASSRLLGAEAFF. The CDR3 nucleotides read TGCGCCAGCAGCCGCCTCTTAGGGGCTGAAGCTTTCTTT.

CDR3 DNA sequence: TGTGCCAGCAGTTACTCTCCAGCAGGGTCGTCCGAGCAGTACTTC. Its protein product is CASSYSPAGSSEQYF. The V and J genes are TRBV6-5 and TRBJ2-7; possible D gene TRBD1, 5 bases. The CDR3 runs 15 residues. Trimming removed 0 bases at V and 6 bases at J, with 15 bases between. Germline CDR1 reads MNHEY; CDR2 reads SVGAGI.

V gene TRBV6-5 combines with J gene TRBJ2-5, with 7 bases lining up with TRBD2. Germline loops: CDR1 MNHEY, CDR2 SVGAGI. CDR3 length equals 14 residues. The ends lost 6 bases at V and 2 bases at J; junction bases unmatched: 6. CDR3: CASRGGGEQETQYF. CDR3 coding DNA: TGTGCCAGCAGGGGGGGAGGGGAACAAGAGACCCAGTACTTC.

The rearrangement links TRBV7-9 to TRBJ2-7, with a weak D call TRBD1 (6 bases). CDR3 size: 16 residues. Germline V CDR1 and CDR2: SEHNR, FQNEAQ (reference sequence). V lost 5 bases and J 4 bases, leaving 21 bases between the germline ends. CDR3 protein: CASSNTIQGSGYEQYF. CDR3 nucleotide sequence: TGTGCCAGCAGCAACACGATACAGGGCTCCGGATACGAGCAGTACTTC.

Points on this clone: An end of the junction does not agree with germline; a read error may underlie this. The chain combines TRBV9 with TRBJ2-1; D call uncertain. This CDR3 is built from 12 residues. Germline-derived CDR1 and CDR2 are SGDLS and YYNGEE. The chain's CDR3 is CASSPDQTERFF. CDR3 DNA sequence: TGTGCCAGCAGCCCCGACCAGACGGAGCGGTTCTTC.

This chain connects TRBV10-2 to TRBJ2-2, with 8 bases identical to TRBD1. The CDR3 totals 16 residues. From germline, CDR1 is WSHSY and CDR2 SAAADI. With V trimmed by 6 bases and J by 2 bases, 8 bases remained unmatched. CDR3 protein: CASSPATGVNTGELFF. CDR3 sequence (DNA): TGCGCCAGCAGCCCAGCGACAGGGGTTAACACCGGGGAGCTGTTTTTT.

This chain links TRBV4-1 with TRBJ1-1, with 9 bases fitting TRBD1. The trim removed 4 bases at V and 5 bases at J, leaving 2 bases unmatched. The CDR3 consists of 13 residues. Germline assignment: CDR1 MGHRA and CDR2 YSYEKL. In DNA, the CDR3 is TGCGCCAGCAGCCGGACAGGGGAGACTGAAGCTTTCTTT. Amino acids: CASSRTGETEAFF.

V usage is TRBV7-9 and J usage is TRBJ2-3; D call uncertain. The CDR3 length is 15 residues. Germline CDR1 reads SEHNR; CDR2 reads FQNEAQ (reference sequence). Trimming removed 5 bases at V and 4 bases at J, with 16 bases between. CDR3 sequence (DNA): TGTGCCAGCAGCCCTCCGTGGCTTGCACCAGATACGCAGTATTTT. This sequence encodes CASSPPWLAPDTQYF. Looking up the rest from reference TRBV7-9 and TRBJ2-3 gives the full variable domain: DTGVSQNPRHKITKRGQNVTFRCDPISEHNRLYWYRQTLGQGPEFLTYFQNEAQLEKSRLLSDRFSAERPKGSFSTLEIQRTEQGDSAMYLCASSPPWLAPDTQYFGPGTRLTVL.

The chain is built from TRBV2 and TRBJ2-7, with D possibly being TRBD1 (5 bases). The germline V gene has CDR1 SNHLY and CDR2 FYNNEI. The CDR3 loop spans 14 amino acids. V lost 3 bases and J lost 0, with 9 bases in between. The CDR3 sequence is CASSDQGSSYEQYF. DNA for the CDR3: TGTGCCAGCAGTGATCAGGGTAGCTCCTACGAGCAGTACTTC. The full variable domain, rest sourced from reference TRBV2 and TRBJ2-7, is EPEVTQTPSHQVTQMGQEVILRCVPISNHLYFYWYRQILGQKVEFLVSFYNNEISEKSEIFDDQFSVERPDGSNFTLKIRSTKLEDSAMYFCASSDQGSSYEQYFGPGTRLTVT.

The chain is built from TRBV6-1 and TRBJ1-2, with a possible D match to TRBD1 (5 bases). Trimming took 6 bases from V and 7 from J, leaving 15 bases between them. Germline V CDR1 and CDR2: MNHNS, SASEGT. CDR3 size: 13 residues. DNA of the CDR3: TGTGCCAGCAGGAACCACATGGGGGGTGGCTACACCTTC. Translation gives CASRNHMGGGYTF.

This chain links TRBV4-2 with TRBJ2-4, with 8 bases aligning to TRBD1. Germline V gives CDR1 LGHNA, CDR2 YNFKEQ. The CDR3 consists of 15 residues. The trim removed 1 base at V and 8 bases at J, leaving 7 bases unmatched. The chain's CDR3 is CASSQVAGGPDIQYF. The CDR3, as DNA: TGTGCCAGCAGCCAAGTAGCAGGGGGCCCGGACATTCAGTACTTC.

The chain recombines TRBV5-4 with TRBJ2-7; TRBD2 is a possible D gene (6 bases). Germline-derived CDR1 and CDR2 are SGHNT and YYREEE (reference sequence). Deletions cut 3 bases from V and 4 bases from J, with 11 bases between. CDR3 length: 13 residues. CDR3 DNA sequence: TGTGCCAGCAGCTCGGGGCGGGGATACGAGCAGTACTTC. Translating gives CASSSGRGYEQYF.

The V gene is TRBV11-2, the J gene TRBJ2-3; TRBD1 matches at 7 bases. Per germline, CDR1 SGHAT and CDR2 FQNNGV. The CDR3 contains 14 residues. With V trimmed by 6 bases and J by 1 base, 4 bases remained unmatched. The CDR3 DNA reads as TGTGCCAGCAGGAACGACAGGGGCACAGATACGCAGTATTTT. Protein sequence: CASRNDRGTDTQYF.

For the CDR3, the DNA is TGTGCCATCACCCTGACTGAAGACAATGAGCAGTTCTTC. The encoded protein is CAITLTEDNEQFF. This chain joins TRBV10-3 and TRBJ2-1; D uncertain. CDR1 ENHRY and CDR2 SYGVKD come from the germline V gene. V shed 7 bases and J shed 5 bases, with 12 bases lying between them. There are 13 residues in the CDR3.

The V and J genes are TRBV7-6 and TRBJ2-7; 12 bases match TRBD2. The trim removed 5 bases at V and 3 bases at J, leaving 8 bases unmatched. The CDR3 contains 16 residues. The germline V gene encodes CDR1 SGHVS and CDR2 FNYEAQ. The CDR3 sequence is CASSPGGTSGFYEQYF. Here the CDR3 DNA reads TGTGCCAGCAGCCCCGGGGGGACTAGCGGGTTCTACGAGCAGTACTTC.

The rearrangement links TRBV25-1 to TRBJ2-7; 7 positions agree with TRBD1. The CDR3 has 16 residues. The germline V gene encodes CDR1 MGHDK and CDR2 SYGVNS. V dropped 4 bases and J dropped 2; count of bases not matched to a gene: 11. CDR3 protein: CASSGGLFRGTYEQYF. The CDR3 DNA sequence: TGTGCCAGCAGTGGGGGGTTATTCAGGGGGACCTACGAGCAGTACTTC.

The J gene is TRBJ2-7, the V gene TRBV28; 10 bases fit TRBD1. V gave up 7 bases and J gave up 6 bases; unmatched junction bases: 6. Looked up from germline, CDR1 is MDHEN and CDR2 is SYDVKM. This CDR3 has 13 amino acids. CDR3 region: CASTGTGVLEQYF. The DNA of the CDR3 is TGTGCCAGCACCGGGACAGGGGTGCTCGAGCAGTACTTC.

The chain joins TRBV10-3 to TRBJ1-6; 12 bases line up with TRBD1. J lost 7 bases, V lost 8 bases, and 9 bases had no gene match. This CDR3 is 16 amino acids long. CDR1 is ENHRY, CDR2 SYGVKD, per germline. This CDR3 is CAIAPGTGGTNSPLHF. CDR3 bases: TGTGCCATCGCCCCCGGGACAGGGGGCACGAATTCACCCCTCCACTTT.

As regards this clone: A read error may explain this, as a much larger clone is one base away. V and J are TRBV7-9 and TRBJ1-4, with D possibly TRBD1 on 5 matching bases. CDR1 and CDR2 from the germline V gene are SEHNR and FQNEAQ (reference sequence). Trimming pared 8 bases from V and 8 bases from J, leaving 12 bases between. CDR3 length: 12 amino acids. The CDR3 DNA reads as TGTGCCAGCCGAGCCGAGGGGGAAAAACTGTTTTTT. Its translation: CASRAEGEKLFF.